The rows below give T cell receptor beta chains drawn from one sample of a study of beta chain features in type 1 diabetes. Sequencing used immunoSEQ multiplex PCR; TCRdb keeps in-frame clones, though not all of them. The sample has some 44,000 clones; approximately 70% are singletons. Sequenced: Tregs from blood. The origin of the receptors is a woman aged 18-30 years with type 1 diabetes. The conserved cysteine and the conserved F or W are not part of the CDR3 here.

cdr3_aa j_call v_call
ASSPRTGDQPQH TRBJ1-5 TRBV6-6
AISYRNRDRGYEQY TRBJ2-7 TRBV10-3
ASTQGPNTEAF TRBJ1-1 TRBV9
ASNTANYGYT TRBJ1-2 TRBV2
ASSQDHEGSQPQH TRBJ1-5 TRBV4-2
ASSRLGGLGETQY TRBJ2-5 TRBV7-3
ASSPLTTDTQY TRBJ2-3 TRBV4-1
ASSSGLAGGELF TRBJ2-2 TRBV7-2
AWSVLQETQY TRBJ2-5 TRBV30
ASSPLSGRARGYT TRBJ1-2 TRBV28
ASSGTSGETQY TRBJ2-5 TRBV18
SLRQGSSLSAF TRBJ1-1 TRBV29-1
ASSQAGEGEKLF TRBJ1-4 TRBV7-9
ASWRGNQYTGELF TRBJ2-2 TRBV2
ASSLAQVGRKAF TRBJ1-1 TRBV7-9
ASSQDYRDGETQY TRBJ2-5 TRBV14
ASSYLTGGTEAF TRBJ1-1 TRBV6-6
ASSLSRDKMF TRBJ2-1 TRBV5-1
ASSRTGIDQPQH TRBJ1-5 TRBV5-1
ASSASYEQY TRBJ2-7 TRBV9
ASSPPGRWETQY TRBJ2-5 TRBV14
ASSLSPWRRGLNTEAF TRBJ1-1 TRBV7-6
ASSFNRDGYT TRBJ1-2 TRBV7-9